Below, 16 T cell receptor beta chains from the same sample are listed, as sequenced in a study of response to subunit inactivated influenza vaccine. MiXCR, run by TCRdb on the RT-PCR reads, gives a single entry per CDR3 protein. Of 550,000 to 800,000 distinct CDR3 sequences listed, approximately 15% were seen once; the top ten hold around 7%. Sequencing used PBMCs from blood, obtained 14 to 15 days before vaccination. The source of these receptors is a man aged 45-65 years who received an inactivated influenza vaccine.

This chain uses TRBV7-2 with TRBJ2-7, with 8 positions matching TRBD2. There are 14 residues in the CDR3. Trimming removed 5 bases from V and 2 bases from J; junction bases left unmatched: 5. Germline V gives CDR1 SGHTA, CDR2 FQGNSA. The CDR3 reads CASSREGGTYEQYF. CDR3 in DNA: TGTGCCAGCAGCCGGGAGGGAGGGACCTACGAGCAGTACTTC.

This clonotype was detected only a few times. The CDR3 DNA reads TGTGCCAGCAGCTCCTTAGCGGGCAATGAGCAGTTCTTC. Its protein product is CASSSLAGNEQFF. The chain joins TRBV11-3 to TRBJ2-1; TRBD2 aligns across 7 bases. With 4 bases clipped from V and 6 bases from J, the junction kept 3 bases outside the gene matches. The CDR3 is made up of 13 amino acids. Germline CDR1 and CDR2: SGHNT and YENEEA. Filled out from reference TRBV11-3 and TRBJ2-1, the complete variable domain reads EAGVVQSPRYKIIEKKQPVAFWCNPISGHNTLYWYLQNLGQGPELLIRYENEEAVDDSQLPKDRFSAERLKGVDSTLKIQPAELGDSAVYLCASSSLAGNEQFFGPGTRLTVL.

The sample holds a few counts of this clonotype. The rearrangement joins TRBV3-1 to TRBJ1-2; D not certain. This CDR3 comprises 14 residues. V lost 0 bases to trimming and J lost 2 bases, with 7 bases between them. Germline V gene sequence: CDR1 LGHDT, CDR2 YNNKEL (reference sequence). DNA of the CDR3: TGTGCCAGCAGCCAAGAAGGAGTAAACTATGGCTACACCTTC. It encodes CASSQEGVNYGYTF.

In its sample, this clonotype was seen many times. The rearrangement uses TRBV14 and TRBJ2-1, with D uncertain. The CDR3 consists of 12 residues. From germline, CDR1 is SGHDN and CDR2 FVKESK. V was trimmed by 5 bases and J by 8 bases, leaving 10 bases between them. CDR3 DNA sequence: TGTGCCAGCAGCGGAATGCGTCATGAGCAGTTCTTC. It translates to CASSGMRHEQFF.

V is TRBV5-1 and J is TRBJ2-7, with 9 bases matching TRBD1. With V trimmed by 0 bases and J by 5 bases, 9 bases remained unmatched. Germline-derived CDR1 and CDR2 are SGHRS and YFSETQ. The CDR3 loop spans 16 amino acids. DNA for the CDR3: TGCGCCAGCAGCTTGGCCGGGACAGGGTCGAGCGACGAGCAGTACTTC. This encodes CASSLAGTGSSDEQYF.

The chain links TRBV11-2 to TRBJ2-5; D tentatively fits TRBD1 or TRBD2 (5 bases each). This CDR3 is built from 14 residues. Germline-derived CDR1 and CDR2 are SGHAT and FQNNGV. The V gene lost 5 bases and the J gene lost 5 bases, with 15 bases spanning the gap. DNA for the CDR3: TGTGCCAGCAGCAACCGGGGCTCGAGGGAGACCCAGTACTTC. Protein product: CASSNRGSRETQYF. Combining the CDR3 with reference TRBV11-2 and TRBJ2-5 gives the whole variable domain EAGVAQSPRYKIIEKRQSVAFWCNPISGHATLYWYQQILGQGPKLLIQFQNNGVVDDSQLPKDRFSAERLKGVDSTLKIQPAKLEDSAVYLCASSNRGSRETQYFGPGTRLLVL.

A few counts support this clonotype. The rearrangement links TRBV7-2 to TRBJ2-7; D ambiguous. Trimming removed 1 base from V and 4 bases from J, with 14 bases in between. CDR3 length: 15 residues. The germline V gene encodes CDR1 SGHTA and CDR2 FQGNSA. CDR3 in amino acids: CASSLGSDGFYEQYF. CDR3 DNA: TGTGCCAGCAGCTTAGGGTCCGACGGCTTTTACGAGCAGTACTTC. Looking up the rest from reference TRBV7-2 and TRBJ2-7 gives the full variable domain: GAGVSQSPSNKVTEKGKDVELRCDPISGHTALYWYRQSLGQGLEFLIYFQGNSAPDKSGLPSDRFSAERTGGSVSTLTIQRTQQEDSAVYLCASSLGSDGFYEQYFGPGTRLTVT.

This clonotype was seen many times. The chain links TRBV30 to TRBJ2-1, with D tentatively TRBD2 (5 bases). V lost 2 bases, J lost 3 bases, and 8 bases lay in between. CDR1 and CDR2 (germline): GTSNPN, SVGIG (reference sequence). This CDR3 comprises 13 residues. CDR3 region: CAWSRDSYNEQFF. The CDR3 coding sequence is TGTGCCTGGAGTCGGGATAGCTACAATGAGCAGTTCTTC.

The gene calls are TRBV11-2 and TRBJ2-7; 10 bases line up with TRBD2. Germline V CDR1 and CDR2: SGHAT, FQNNGV. This CDR3 has 16 residues. With V trimmed by 4 bases and J by 2 bases, 8 bases remained unmatched. This CDR3 reads CASSSPGTSEPYEQYF. CDR3 DNA: TGTGCCAGCAGCTCCCCCGGGACTAGCGAACCCTACGAGCAGTACTTC.

The chain has TRBV9 and TRBJ2-1; D ambiguous. Germline assignment: CDR1 SGDLS and CDR2 YYNGEE. Between the trimmed V and J ends, which lost 3 bases and 8 bases, there was a span of 12 bases. The CDR3 consists of 13 residues. As DNA, the CDR3 is TGTGCCAGCAGCGCCCCCAATATCGATGAGCAGTTCTTC. The encoded protein is CASSAPNIDEQFF.

This clonotype was seen a few times. The rearrangement links TRBV7-8 to TRBJ2-1; 9 nucleotides match TRBD1. Trimming cost V 6 bases and J 3 bases; bases outside gene matches: 3. The CDR3 runs 14 residues. Germline V CDR1 and CDR2: SGHVS, FQNEAQ. CDR3 DNA sequence: TGTGCCAGCAGTTGGACAGGGGTCTACAATGAGCAGTTCTTC. This gives the protein CASSWTGVYNEQFF.

In its sample, this clonotype was seen a few times. The chain has TRBV24-1 and TRBJ2-2, with 10 positions matching TRBD2. The CDR3 runs to 16 residues. Trimming took 3 bases from V and 6 from J; bases not matched to a gene: 6. Germline values: CDR1 KGHDR, CDR2 SFDVKD. CDR3 in amino acids: CATSDASGRVPGELFF. The DNA for the CDR3 is TGTGCCACCAGTGATGCCAGCGGGAGGGTCCCCGGGGAGCTGTTTTTT.

Only a few counts were recorded for this clonotype. The chain uses TRBV6-2 or TRBV6-3 and TRBJ2-5; TRBD2 matches at 11 bases. Germline V CDR1 and CDR2: MNHEY, SVGEGT. V shed 6 bases and J 2 bases; nucleotides not matched to a gene: 11. The CDR3 extends over 17 amino acids. The CDR3 DNA reads as TGTGCCAGCAGCCGTCCGACTAGCGGGGTGGGGCAAGAGACCCAGTACTTC. Translated, it gives CASSRPTSGVGQETQYF.

V and J are TRBV6-2 or TRBV6-3 and TRBJ2-7; a possible D gene is TRBD2 (7 bases). This CDR3 is built from 14 residues. V shed 6 bases and J shed 2 bases, with 14 bases lying between them. Germline CDR1 reads MNHEY; CDR2 reads SVGEGT. CDR3 amino acids: CASSQRGGTYEQYF. DNA for the CDR3: TGTGCCAGCAGCCAAAGGGGGGGGACCTACGAGCAGTACTTC.

This clonotype has more than one count but fewer than ten. For the CDR3, the DNA is TGCAGTGCGCCACCCGGGGTATCCTACGAGCAGTACTTC. This sequence encodes CSAPPGVSYEQYF. The chain joins TRBV20-1 to TRBJ2-7, with D tentatively TRBD2 (5 bases). Trimming took off 6 bases at V and 1 base at J, with 13 bases between the two ends. CDR3 length: 13 residues. Per the germline V gene, CDR1 is DFQATT and CDR2 is SNEGSKA (reference sequence).

This clonotype was seen a handful of times. V and J are TRBV6-1 and TRBJ2-1; 7 nucleotides agree with TRBD2. Germline-derived CDR1 and CDR2 are MNHNS and SASEGT. CDR3 size: 15 residues. V was clipped by 6 bases and J by 7 bases; unmatched bases: 12. CDR3 coding DNA: TGTGCCAGCAGCCCAATTTTGGGAGGGCAGAATGAGCAGTTCTTC. This sequence encodes CASSPILGGQNEQFF.